This entry is about one TCR beta chain. TCRdb called the 5' RACE reads again in MiXCR, with one record for every CDR3 protein. The sample records about 470,000 distinct CDR3 sequences, roughly 24% being singletons. Between the trimmed V and J ends, which lost 6 bases and 4 bases, there was a span of 20 bases. Germline lookup yields CDR1 ENHRY and CDR2 SYGVKD. The CDR3 is 16 residues long. This record comes from a study of identical twins. The same data also went into a second study, on T cells expressing NK-cell markers.

The rearrangement joins TRBV10-3 to TRBJ2-3; tentatively, D is TRBD2 (6 bases). The source of this sequence is a woman between 18 and 30 years old in good health. Input material: CD4+ T cells sorted from blood. The CDR3 DNA reads as TGTGCCATCAGCCTCCGGACGGGGGTAGGGGCAGATACGCAGTATTTT. It is translated as CAISLRTGVGADTQYF.